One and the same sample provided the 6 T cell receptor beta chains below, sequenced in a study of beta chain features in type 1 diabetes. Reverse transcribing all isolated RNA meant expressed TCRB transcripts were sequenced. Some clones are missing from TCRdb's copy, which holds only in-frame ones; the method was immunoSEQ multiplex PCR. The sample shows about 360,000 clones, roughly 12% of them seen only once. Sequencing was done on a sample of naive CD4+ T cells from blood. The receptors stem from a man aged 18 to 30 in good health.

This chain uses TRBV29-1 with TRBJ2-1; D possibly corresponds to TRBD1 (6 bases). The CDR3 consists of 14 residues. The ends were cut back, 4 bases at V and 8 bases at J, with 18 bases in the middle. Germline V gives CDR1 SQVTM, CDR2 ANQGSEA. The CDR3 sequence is CSVVGVGDIDEQFF. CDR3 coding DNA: TGCAGCGTTGTTGGTGTGGGGGACATCGATGAGCAGTTCTTC.

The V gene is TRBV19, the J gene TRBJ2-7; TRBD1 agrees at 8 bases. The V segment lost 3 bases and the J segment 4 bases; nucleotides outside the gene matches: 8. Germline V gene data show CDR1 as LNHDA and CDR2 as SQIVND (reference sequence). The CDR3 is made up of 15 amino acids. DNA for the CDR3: TGTGCCAGTAGTATCGTCCTAGGACAGGGTTACGAGCAGTACTTC. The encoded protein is CASSIVLGQGYEQYF.

The CDR3 DNA is TGTGCCTGGAGGAGGCTAGCGGGAGGCGAGCAGTACTTC. Translated: CAWRRLAGGEQYF. The chain joins TRBV30 to TRBJ2-7; the match to TRBD2 covers 11 bases. J lost 6 bases, V lost 3 bases, and 4 bases had no gene match. This CDR3 has 13 amino acids. The germline V gene has CDR1 GTSNPN and CDR2 SVGIG (reference sequence).

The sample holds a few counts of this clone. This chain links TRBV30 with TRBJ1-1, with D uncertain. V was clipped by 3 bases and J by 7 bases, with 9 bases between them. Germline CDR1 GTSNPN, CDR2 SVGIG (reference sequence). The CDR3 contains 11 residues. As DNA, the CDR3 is TGTGCCTGGAGGCAACAGAGTGAAGCTTTCTTT. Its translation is CAWRQQSEAFF.

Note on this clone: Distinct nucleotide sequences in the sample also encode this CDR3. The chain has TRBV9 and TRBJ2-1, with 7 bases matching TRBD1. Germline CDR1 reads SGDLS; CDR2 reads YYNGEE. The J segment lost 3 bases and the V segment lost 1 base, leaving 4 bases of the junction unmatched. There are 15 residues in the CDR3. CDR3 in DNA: TGTGCCAGCAGCGTACAGGGGGACCGCTACAATGAGCAGTTCTTC. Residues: CASSVQGDRYNEQFF. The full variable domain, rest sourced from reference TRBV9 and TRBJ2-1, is DSGVTQTPKHLITATGQRVTLRCSPRSGDLSVYWYQQSLDQGLQFLIQYYNGEERAKGNILERFSAQQFPDLHSELNLSSLELGDSALYFCASSVQGDRYNEQFFGPGTRLTVL.

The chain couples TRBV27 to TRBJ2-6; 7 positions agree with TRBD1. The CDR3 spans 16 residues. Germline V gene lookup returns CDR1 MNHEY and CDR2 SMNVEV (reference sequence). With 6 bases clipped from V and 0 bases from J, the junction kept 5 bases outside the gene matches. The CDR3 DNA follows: TGTGCCAGCAGATCAGACAGGGCCTCTGGGGCCAACGTCCTGACTTTC. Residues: CASRSDRASGANVLTF.